The clone carrying this T cell receptor (beta chain) was seen many times. Antigen: not known. CDR1 is MNHNS, CDR2 SASEGT, per germline. This CDR3 is 13 amino acids long. V lost 5 bases to trimming and J lost 4 bases, with 9 bases between them. Time point reported: patch test 1, 2 weeks after DPC sensitization. Described treatment: therapeutic diphenylcyclopropenone sensitization with weekly scalp DPC. These data belong to a study of human T cells and chemical hapten exposure. Study-wide results and limits: Correlating positively with patch test score were the PT1 expanded TCR counts. Sensitizing to DPC left TCRs with a frequency above 1 in 1000 unaltered.

MiXCR was run by TCRdb on the RACE reads, yielding one entry per CDR3 protein. Of around 380,000 distinct CDR3 sequences in the sample, more than 4.5% were seen once. Sequenced here: whole blood, sampled in connection with sensitization to the hapten diphenylcyclopropenone (DPC). The chain carries TRBV6-1 and TRBJ1-5; D gene uncertain. The sequence was collected from a woman aged 50 to 60 with alopecia areata. Some clones in this sample may be carry-over from other donors' samples. CDR3 nucleotides: TGTGCCAGCAGTAAGCTGTTTAATCAGCCCCAGCATTTT. Amino acid sequence: CASSKLFNQPQHF.